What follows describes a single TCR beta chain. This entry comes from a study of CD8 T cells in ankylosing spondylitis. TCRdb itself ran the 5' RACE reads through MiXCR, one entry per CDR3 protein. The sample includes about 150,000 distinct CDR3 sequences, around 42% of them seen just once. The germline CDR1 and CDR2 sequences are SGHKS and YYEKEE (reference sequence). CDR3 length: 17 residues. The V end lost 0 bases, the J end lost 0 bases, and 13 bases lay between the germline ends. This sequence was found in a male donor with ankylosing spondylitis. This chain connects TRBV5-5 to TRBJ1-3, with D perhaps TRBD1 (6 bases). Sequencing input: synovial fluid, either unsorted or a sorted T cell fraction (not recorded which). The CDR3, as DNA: TGTGCCAGCAGCTTGGATGTGGGACACGACTCTGGAAACACCATATATTTT. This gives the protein CASSLDVGHDSGNTIYF. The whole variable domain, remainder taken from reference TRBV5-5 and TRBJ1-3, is DAGVTQSPTHLIKTRGQQVTLRCSPISGHKSVSWYQQVLGQGPQFIFQYYEKEERGRGNFPDRFSARQFPNYSSELNVNALLLGDSALYLCASSLDVGHDSGNTIYFGEGSWLTVV.